These 3 T cell receptor beta chains were sequenced from one sample in a study of T-cell memory formation after mild COVID-19. TCRdb independently ran MiXCR on the 5' RACE reads; one entry per CDR3 protein. The repertoire consists of 55,000 to 70,000 distinct CDR3 sequences, with 25% to 30% occurring once and the leading ten covering approximately 39%. Sequencing was carried out using PBMCs or a T cell subset sorted from them (not recorded which). The receptor set was obtained from a man aged 18 to 30 who had mild COVID-19 (a few samples of this study predate the infection). Cell type and time point are not known.

In its sample, this clonotype was seen a few times. This chain connects TRBV6-5 to TRBJ1-1; unclear D gene. CDR1 is MNHEY, CDR2 SVGAGI, per germline. The CDR3 contains 16 residues. Between the trimmed V and J ends, which lost 2 bases and 0 bases, there was a span of 13 bases. In DNA form, the CDR3 reads TGTGCCAGCAGTTACGGGAGTCCGATTGTGAACACTGAAGCTTTCTTT. The encoded protein is CASSYGSPIVNTEAFF.

The chain carries TRBV6-2 or TRBV6-3 and TRBJ2-3; either TRBD1 or TRBD2 may fit D (7 bases each). Trimming took 8 bases from V and 7 from J, leaving 25 bases between them. The V gene's germline CDR1 is MNHEY and CDR2 SVGEGT. CDR3 length: 16 residues. The CDR3 is CASARESGTVGNTQYF. In nucleotides, the CDR3 is TGTGCCAGCGCCCGCGAGAGCGGGACAGTCGGAAATACGCAGTATTTT.

This clonotype was seen a few times. The V and J genes are TRBV7-2 and TRBJ2-1; the match to TRBD2 covers 13 bases. Losses at the gene ends were 1 base for V and 7 bases for J; bases not matched to a gene: 10. The V gene's germline CDR1 is SGHTA and CDR2 FQGNSA. The CDR3 sequence is 18 residues long. The CDR3 sequence is CASSLGRTSGGTGNEQFF. CDR3 DNA: TGTGCCAGCAGCTTAGGCCGGACTAGCGGGGGCACGGGGAATGAGCAGTTCTTC.